This T cell receptor beta chain is drawn from a study of CD8 T cells in ankylosing spondylitis. Broader study findings: Matched ankylosing spondylitis synovial fluid reportedly showed significant enrichment of disease-linked clones.

This clonotype was seen repeatedly, ten times or more. Its antigen remains unknown. The TCR beta libraries were generated through quantitative 5'-RACE incorporating molecular barcodes. TCRdb redid the calling of the 5' RACE reads with MiXCR, one entry per CDR3 protein. The profile covers 300,000 to 400,000 distinct CDR3 sequences, with about 9.9% appearing a single time and roughly 9.5% taken by the ten largest. The TCR sequence derives from a female donor with ankylosing spondylitis or in good health (not recorded which). Sequenced input: blood, either unsorted or a sorted T cell fraction (not recorded which).

The CDR3 region is CASSRRDTYYEQYF. The CDR3 DNA reads TGCGCCAGCAGCAGACGGGACACCTACTACGAGCAGTACTTC. The rearrangement joins TRBV5-1 to TRBJ2-7, with D possibly TRBD1 on 6 matching bases. The CDR3 is 14 residues long. V lost 4 bases and J lost 3, with 14 bases in between. Germline V gene data show CDR1 as SGHRS and CDR2 as YFSETQ.